The clone carrying this T cell receptor beta chain has only a few counts. Its specificity is unknown. This sample is part of a study of post-analysis software for immune sequencing data. Study at large: In terms of disease course, relapsing-remitting, secondary progressive and progressive-relapsing multiple sclerosis were included.

The junction had 6 bases not matched to a gene; V was cut back by 3 bases and J by 2 bases. Germline values: CDR1 MGHRA, CDR2 YSYEKL. The CDR3 runs to 16 residues. Sequencing libraries made from TCR beta cDNA carried unique molecular identifiers. In TCRdb, the PCR reads were re-called with MiXCR into one record per CDR3 protein. The table includes about 430,000 distinct CDR3 sequences, about 40% detected once. Study-wide results and limits: Patients used four to six TRBV segments, including TRBV5-6, TRBV5-1 and TRBV20-1, more often than controls.

Specimen: blood. The clonotype originates from a girl aged 2 to 10 with multiple sclerosis. The chain is built from TRBV4-1 and TRBJ2-3, with TRBD1 identical over 9 bases. The DNA of the CDR3 is TGCGCCAGCAGCCACCCGGGACAGGGATACACAGATACGCAGTATTTT. Its protein product is CASSHPGQGYTDTQYF.